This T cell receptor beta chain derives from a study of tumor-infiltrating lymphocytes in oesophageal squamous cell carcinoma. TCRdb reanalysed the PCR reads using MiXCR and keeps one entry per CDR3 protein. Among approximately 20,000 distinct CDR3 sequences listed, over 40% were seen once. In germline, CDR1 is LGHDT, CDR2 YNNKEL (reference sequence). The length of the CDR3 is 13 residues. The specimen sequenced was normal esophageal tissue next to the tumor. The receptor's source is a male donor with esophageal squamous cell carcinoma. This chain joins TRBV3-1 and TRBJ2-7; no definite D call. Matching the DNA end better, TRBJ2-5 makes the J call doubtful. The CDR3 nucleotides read TGTGCCAGCAGCCAAGCACCCAAAGAGACCCAGTACTTC. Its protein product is CASSQAPKETQYF.